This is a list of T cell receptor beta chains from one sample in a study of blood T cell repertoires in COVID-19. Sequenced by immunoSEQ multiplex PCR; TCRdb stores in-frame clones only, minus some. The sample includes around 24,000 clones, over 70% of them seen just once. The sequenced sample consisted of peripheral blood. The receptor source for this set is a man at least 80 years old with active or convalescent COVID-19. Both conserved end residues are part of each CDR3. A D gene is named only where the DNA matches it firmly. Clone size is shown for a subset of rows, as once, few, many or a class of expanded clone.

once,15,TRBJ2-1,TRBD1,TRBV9,TGTGCCAGCAGCGTAGCCCTAACAGGGGGCAATGAGCAGTTCTTC,CASSVALTGGNEQFF
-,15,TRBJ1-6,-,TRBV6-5,TGTGCCAGCAGTGACTCGGGGGGTCCGGCTTCACCCCTCCACTTT,CASSDSGGPASPLHF
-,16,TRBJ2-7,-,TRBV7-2,TGTGCCAGCAGCTTAGAGGTTGGTCGGGGATCCTACGAGCAGTACTTC,CASSLEVGRGSYEQYF
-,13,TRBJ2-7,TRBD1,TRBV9,TGTGCCATCAGACAGGGATTAACCTACGAGCAGTACTTC,CAIRQGLTYEQYF
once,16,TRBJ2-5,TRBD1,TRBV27,TGTGCCAGCAGTTTAAGGGACAGGGGATCCCAAGAGACCCAGTACTTC,CASSLRDRGSQETQYF
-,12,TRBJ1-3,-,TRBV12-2,TGTGCAAGTCGCTCGAAGGGAGCCACCATATATTTT,CASRSKGATIYF
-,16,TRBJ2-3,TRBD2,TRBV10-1,TGCGCCAGCAGTGAAAGCCTAGCGGGGGGCACAGATACGCAGTATTTT,CASSESLAGGTDTQYF
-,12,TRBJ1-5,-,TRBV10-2,TGCGCCAGCAGTGTAGAGTATCAGCCCCAGCATTTT,CASSVEYQPQHF
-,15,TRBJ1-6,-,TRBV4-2,TGTGCCAGCAGCCAAGACCCGGGGGTACGTTCACCCCTCCACTTT,CASSQDPGVRSPLHF
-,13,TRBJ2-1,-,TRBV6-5,TGTGCCAGCAGTTACTCGATAGTAAATGAGCAGTTCTTC,CASSYSIVNEQFF
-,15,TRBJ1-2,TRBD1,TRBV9,TGTGCCAGCAGCTCCCAGACAGGGGGCACGGGTGGCTACACCTTC,CASSSQTGGTGGYTF
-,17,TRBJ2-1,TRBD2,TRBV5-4,TGTGCCAGCAGCTTGATGACTAGCGGGAACAACTACAATGAGCAGTTCTTC,CASSLMTSGNNYNEQFF
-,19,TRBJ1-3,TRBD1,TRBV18,TGTGCCAGCTCACCACGGGACAGGGGGCATTCCAGCTCTGGAAACACCATATATTTT,CASSPRDRGHSSSGNTIYF
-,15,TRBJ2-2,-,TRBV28,TGTGCCACCCGCCCGGGGGGCCTATACACCGGGGAGCTGTTTTTT,CATRPGGLYTGELFF
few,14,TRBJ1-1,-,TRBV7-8,TGTGCCAGCAGCTCGGACGGGGTGAGGGCTGAAGCTTTCTTT,CASSSDGVRAEAFF
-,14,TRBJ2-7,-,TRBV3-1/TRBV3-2,TGTGCCAGCAGCCATTTGGGAGAGGGCTACGAGCAGTACTTC,CASSHLGEGYEQYF
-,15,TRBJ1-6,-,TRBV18,TGTGCCAGCTCACCTTACCGGGAGAGAAATTCACCCCTCCACTTT,CASSPYRERNSPLHF
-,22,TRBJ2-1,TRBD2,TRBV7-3,TGTGCCAGCAGCCCAAGGGGCAGCACCGGGACTAGCACCCGGGGCCCCTACAATGAGCAGTTCTTC,CASSPRGSTGTSTRGPYNEQFF
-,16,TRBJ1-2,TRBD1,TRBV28,TGTGCCAGCAGTTCCTCATCCCGGACAGGGGGCGCCGGCTACACCTTC,CASSSSSRTGGAGYTF
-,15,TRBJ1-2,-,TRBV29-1,TGCAGCGTTGATAACTCCGAGACGGGTTACTATGGCTACACCTTC,CSVDNSETGYYGYTF
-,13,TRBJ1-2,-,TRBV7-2,TGTGCCAGCAGCTTAGACGGTAACTATGGCTACACCTTC,CASSLDGNYGYTF
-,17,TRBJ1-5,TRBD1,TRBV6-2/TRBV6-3,TGTGCCAGCAGTTACTCTGTGACAGGGGGCAGCAATCAGCCCCAGCATTTT,CASSYSVTGGSNQPQHF
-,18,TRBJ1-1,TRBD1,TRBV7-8,TGTGCCAGCAGCTTAGTTCGCCGAACAGGGGGGTTGAACACTGAAGCTTTCTTT,CASSLVRRTGGLNTEAFF
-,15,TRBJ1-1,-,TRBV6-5,TGTGCCAGCAACCACAGGGCCTCGGGTAACACTGAAGCTTTCTTT,CASNHRASGNTEAFF
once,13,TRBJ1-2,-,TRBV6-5,TGTGCCAGCAGCCCAGGGGCGTACTATGGCTACACCTTC,CASSPGAYYGYTF
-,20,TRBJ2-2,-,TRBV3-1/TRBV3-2,TGTGCCAGCAGCCAAGATAAGGGGCGAGGAGGGGCCCCGAACACCGGGGAGCTGTTTTTT,CASSQDKGRGGAPNTGELFF
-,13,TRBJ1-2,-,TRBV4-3,TGCGCCAGCAGCCAGGCGACAGGATATGGCTACACCTTC,CASSQATGYGYTF
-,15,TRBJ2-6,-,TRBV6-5,TGTGCCAGCAGTTTGTCTTACTCTGGGGCCAACGTCCTGACTTTC,CASSLSYSGANVLTF
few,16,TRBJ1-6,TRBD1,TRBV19,TGTGCCAGTAGTACGGGGCGGACAGGGACTGGGTCACCCCTCCACTTT,CASSTGRTGTGSPLHF
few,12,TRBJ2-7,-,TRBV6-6,TGTGCCAGCTCTCGGAGCTCCTACGAGCAGTACTTC,CASSRSSYEQYF
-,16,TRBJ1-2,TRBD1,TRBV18,TGTGCCAGCTCACCACACGGACCAGGACAGGGGGCAGGCTACACCTTC,CASSPHGPGQGAGYTF
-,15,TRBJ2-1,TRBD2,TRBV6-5,TGTGCCAGCAGTTATTCGGCGGGAGTGGGGAATGAGCAGTTCTTC,CASSYSAGVGNEQFF
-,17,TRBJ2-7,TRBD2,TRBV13,TGTGCCAGCAGCATTAGGACTAGCGGGGGACTATCCTACGAGCAGTACTTC,CASSIRTSGGLSYEQYF
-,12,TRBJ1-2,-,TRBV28,TGTGCCAGCAGTTTAAGAGGGAATGGCTACACCTTC,CASSLRGNGYTF
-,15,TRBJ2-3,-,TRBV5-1,TGCGCCAGCAGCGCGTCGACAGACAGCACAGATACGCAGTATTTT,CASSASTDSTDTQYF
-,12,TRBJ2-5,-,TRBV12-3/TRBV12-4,TGTGCCAGCAGCTACTACCAAGAGACCCAGTACTTC,CASSYYQETQYF
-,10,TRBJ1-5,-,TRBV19,TGTGCCACTTCCCCCCGGCCCCAGCATTTT,CATSPRPQHF
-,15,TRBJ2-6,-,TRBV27,TGTGCCAGCAGTGACCTGGGAGCTGGGGCCAACGTCCTGACTTTC,CASSDLGAGANVLTF
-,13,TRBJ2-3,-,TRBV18,TGTGCCAGCTCACGGACAGGCACAGATACGCAGTATTTT,CASSRTGTDTQYF
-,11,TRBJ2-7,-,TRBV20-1,TGCAGTGCTGCTGACAACTACGAGCAGTACTTC,CSAADNYEQYF
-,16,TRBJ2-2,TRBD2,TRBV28,TGTGCCAGCAGTTTCAGCGGGAGCGCGAACACCGGGGAGCTGTTTTTT,CASSFSGSANTGELFF
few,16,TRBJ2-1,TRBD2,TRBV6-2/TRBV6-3,TGTGCCAGCAGTTCGTCTCTAGCGGAGGCCTACAATGAGCAGTTCTTC,CASSSSLAEAYNEQFF
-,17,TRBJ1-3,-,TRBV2,TGTGCCAGCAGCGGGGGTTGGGAGATCTCGTCTGGAAACACCATATATTTT,CASSGGWEISSGNTIYF
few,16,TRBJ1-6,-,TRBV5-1,TGCGCCAGCAGCTTGTATGGGAGCTCCTATAATTCACCCCTCCACTTT,CASSLYGSSYNSPLHF
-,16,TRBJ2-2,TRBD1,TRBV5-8,TGTGCCAGCAGCAGGGACAGGGGGCTTAACACCGGGGAGCTGTTTTTT,CASSRDRGLNTGELFF
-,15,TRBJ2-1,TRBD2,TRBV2,TGTGCCAGCAGCGAGAAGCGGGGGGGTGGGAATGAGCAGTTCTTC,CASSEKRGGGNEQFF
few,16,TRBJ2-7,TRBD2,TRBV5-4,TGTGCCAGCAGCCGAACGGGACTAGTCAAAAACTACGAGCAGTACTTC,CASSRTGLVKNYEQYF